The rows below give T cell receptor beta chains drawn from one sample of a study of cytomegalovirus exposure and HLA in healthy donors. Using immunoSEQ multiplex PCR, the repertoire was profiled, and TCRdb retains in-frame clones only, with some absent. In the table there are more than 85,000 clones, 83% of which are singletons. The sample was PBMCs. These receptors all stem from a man between 18 and 35 years old in good health and CMV-seronegative. The CDR3 runs from the conserved cysteine through the conserved F or W. The order of the fields is D gene, clone size, CDR3 length, V gene, J gene, CDR3 DNA, CDR3 protein. A D gene is named only where the DNA matches it firmly. Clone size, where shown, is once, few, many, or a class for clones that have expanded.

>TRBD1|.|17|TRBV19|TRBJ1-2
TGTGCCAGTAGAACCCTACAGGGGGCGACGACTGGCTATGGCTACACCTTC
CASRTLQGATTGYGYTF
>.|.|13|TRBV7-3|TRBJ1-1
TGTGCCAGCAGCTCCTCGGGACTGGCGGGAGCTTTCTTT
CASSSSGLAGAFF
>TRBD2|.|15|TRBV9|TRBJ2-1
TGTGCCAGCACTAGCGGGAGTCAGGCGTACAATGAGCAGTTCTTC
CASTSGSQAYNEQFF
>TRBD1|.|13|TRBV5-1|TRBJ1-1
TGCGCCAGCAGCTCCAGGGGGCGGACTGAAGCTTTCTTT
CASSSRGRTEAFF
>TRBD2|.|15|TRBV5-1|TRBJ2-1
TGCGCCAGCAGCGTCGGACTAGCGGGAGTAGATGAGCAGTTCTTC
CASSVGLAGVDEQFF
>.|.|14|TRBV7-9|TRBJ1-1
TGTGCCAGCAGCTCCCGACGGGTGAGCACTGAAGCTTTCTTT
CASSSRRVSTEAFF
>TRBD1|.|16|TRBV7-6|TRBJ2-7
TGTGCCAGCAGCAACCTCCCGGGACAGGGAGGCTACGAGCAGTACTTC
CASSNLPGQGGYEQYF
>TRBD1|few|14|TRBV9|TRBJ2-3
TGTGCCAGCAGCGGGACAGGGGGCGCAAATACGCAGTATTTT
CASSGTGGANTQYF
>.|.|13|TRBV11-1|TRBJ1-5
TGTGCCAGCAGCTCATCTACTTATCAGCCCCAGCATTTT
CASSSSTYQPQHF
>.|.|15|TRBV4-2|TRBJ1-1
TGTGCCAGCAGCCCGGCGGGACCTACTAACACTGAAGCTTTCTTT
CASSPAGPTNTEAFF
>TRBD1|.|16|TRBV25-1|TRBJ2-1
TGTGCCAGCAGTGAATCTGGGAGGACAGGGATCAATGAGCAGTTCTTC
CASSESGRTGINEQFF
>.|.|15|TRBV5-6|TRBJ2-7
TGTGCCAGCAGCTTGTGGGCCAGGGCCTCCTACGAGCAGTACTTC
CASSLWARASYEQYF
>TRBD1|.|14|TRBV19|TRBJ2-7
TGTGCCAGCGCCCCCCGGACAGGGGGCTCCGAGCAGTACTTC
CASAPRTGGSEQYF
>TRBD2|.|14|TRBV27|TRBJ2-7
TGTGCCAGCAGTTTTAGCGGGAGTAGGAACGAGCAGTACTTC
CASSFSGSRNEQYF
>.|.|14|TRBV9|TRBJ2-3
TGTGCCAGCAGCGTAGGTGCAGGGACAGATACGCAGTATTTT
CASSVGAGTDTQYF
>TRBD1|.|14|TRBV5-1|TRBJ2-1
TGCGCCAGCAGCTTACGGACAGGGGCAACGGAGCAGTTCTTC
CASSLRTGATEQFF
>.|.|15|TRBV28|TRBJ2-7
TGTGCCAGCAGTCCCCCTCTCTCGGAGGGCTTCGAGCAGTACTTC
CASSPPLSEGFEQYF
>.|.|14|TRBV6-6|TRBJ2-2
TGTGCCAGCACTAGATCTAGCTTCCCCGGGGAGCTGTTTTTT
CASTRSSFPGELFF
>.|.|12|TRBV29-1|TRBJ2-1
TGCAGCGCCCTCGACGGCCTAGAAGGGCAGTTCTTC
CSALDGLEGQFF
>TRBD2|.|15|TRBV5-1|TRBJ2-7
TGCGCCAGCAGCTTGATAGCGGGAGCGGCCTACGAGCAGTACTTC
CASSLIAGAAYEQYF
>TRBD1|.|15|TRBV6-5|TRBJ2-3
TGTGCCAGCAGTTACTTCGGGACAGGCACAGATACGCAGTATTTT
CASSYFGTGTDTQYF
>TRBD2|.|17|TRBV4-2|TRBJ2-5
TGTGCCAGCAGCCAAGGGTCTCGCGGGAGGGAGGGGGAGACCCAGTACTTC
CASSQGSRGREGETQYF
>TRBD2|.|14|TRBV4-3|TRBJ2-1
TGCGCCAGCAAAGGACTAGCGGGAGATAATGAGCAGTTCTTC
CASKGLAGDNEQFF
>.|.|15|TRBV6-1|TRBJ2-7
TGTGCCAGACCGCTAGGTCGTGGCTTCAGGGCCGAGCAGTACTTC
CARPLGRGFRAEQYF
>TRBD1|.|15|TRBV19|TRBJ2-2
TGTGCCAGTACCTTCGGACAGGCAAACACCGGGGAGCTGTTTTTT
CASTFGQANTGELFF
>TRBD1|.|17|TRBV7-2|TRBJ2-3
TGTGCCAGCAGCATCGCCGGGACAGGGGGCTCGACAGATACGCAGTATTTT
CASSIAGTGGSTDTQYF
>TRBD1|once|15|TRBV5-1|TRBJ2-3
TGCGCCAGCAGCTTGGCCGTAGGGGGCTTAGATACGCAGTATTTT
CASSLAVGGLDTQYF
>TRBD1|once|14|TRBV18|TRBJ2-7
TGTGCCAGCTCACCGGGGACAGGGCCCTACGAGCAGTACTTC
CASSPGTGPYEQYF
>TRBD1|.|15|TRBV2|TRBJ1-4
TGTGCCAGCAGAACCCGGACAGGGCCGAATGAAAAACTGTTTTTT
CASRTRTGPNEKLFF
>TRBD1|.|15|TRBV9|TRBJ2-5
TGTGCCAGCAGCACCCGACCGACAGGGGGCGAGACCCAGTACTTC
CASSTRPTGGETQYF